The source of this TCR beta chain is a study of cytomegalovirus exposure and HLA in healthy donors. Study details: The same platform was used for the 120 or so validation repertoires as for the 666 first-cohort repertoires, as reported in a later analysis. Study-level findings and limits: For most TCR sequences rarity was the rule, although some public TCRs occurred in many donors. In vitro experiments confirmed that three CMV-associated chains were specific for CMV antigens.

Sequenced by immunoSEQ multiplex PCR; TCRdb stores in-frame clones only, minus some. The sample shows about 260,000 clones, 90% of them seen only once. CDR1 is SGDLS and CDR2 is YYNGEE in the germline V gene. This CDR3 region has 19 residues. V shed 4 bases and J 0 bases; nucleotides not matched to a gene: 19. On this clone itself: Antigen unknown.

The chain employs TRBV9 and TRBJ2-7; 7 bases match TRBD2. Sequences were obtained from PBMCs. This clonotype was sampled from a woman aged 25 to 39 in good health and CMV-seronegative. The CDR3 reads CASSHPRGLRRESSYEQYF. The CDR3, as DNA: TGTGCCAGCAGCCACCCCCGGGGATTACGGCGGGAGAGCTCCTACGAGCAGTACTTC.